Presented here are 20 T cell receptor beta chains from one specimen sequenced in a study of patients and donors after allogeneic stem cell transplantation. TCRdb re-derived calls from the RT-PCR reads in MiXCR, one entry per CDR3 protein. The repertoire includes about a million distinct CDR3 sequences, over 15% of them detected once, and roughly 6.4% sits in the top ten. The specimen was blood, either unsorted or a sorted T cell fraction (not recorded which). Receptor source: a human donor who was either an allogeneic HSCT recipient or a stem cell or donor lymphocyte infusion donor (not recorded which). It is not recorded whose cells these are; they may come from a transplant donor.

The gene calls are TRBV5-1 and TRBJ2-7; D gene unclear. CDR1 is SGHRS and CDR2 is YFSETQ in the germline V gene. This CDR3 is built from 15 residues. V lost 1 base and J lost 7, with 18 bases in between. The CDR3 loop is CASSLRSDTTSEQYF. The DNA for the CDR3 is TGCGCCAGCAGCTTGCGGTCCGATACCACCTCTGAGCAGTACTTC.

The chain couples TRBV4-3 to TRBJ2-3; 7 bases align to TRBD1. V shed 1 base and J 4 bases; nucleotides not matched to a gene: 2. From germline, CDR1 is LGHNA and CDR2 YSLEER. The CDR3 spans 14 residues. The CDR3 spells CASSQATGPDTQYF. In DNA form, the CDR3 reads TGCGCCAGCAGCCAAGCGACAGGGCCAGATACGCAGTATTTT.

Remarks on this clonotype: Germline and junction disagree at one end, which may indicate a read error. The chain uses TRBV20-1 and TRBJ1-1; 10 bases fit TRBD1. The CDR3 extends over 15 amino acids. The germline gives CDR1 DFQATT, CDR2 SNEGSKA (reference sequence). The CDR3: CSARVPGTGEAEAYF. The CDR3 bases are TGCAGTGCTAGAGTTCCCGGGACAGGGGAGGCTGAAGCTTACTTT.

This clonotype was detected ten times or more. This sequence joins TRBV7-2 and TRBJ1-2; no firm D call. Germline V gives CDR1 SGHTA, CDR2 FQGNSA. The CDR3 has 11 residues. V dropped 5 bases and J dropped 3 bases, with 4 bases sitting between them. The CDR3 nucleotides read TGTGCCAGCAGCCCAGACTATGGCTACACCTTC. Translation gives CASSPDYGYTF. Based on the CDR3 plus reference TRBV7-2 and TRBJ1-2, the full variable domain is GAGVSQSPSNKVTEKGKDVELRCDPISGHTALYWYRQSLGQGLEFLIYFQGNSAPDKSGLPSDRFSAERTGGSVSTLTIQRTQQEDSAVYLCASSPDYGYTFGSGTRLTVV.

This clonotype was counted between two and nine times. This sequence joins TRBV10-3 and TRBJ2-7; 15 positions agree with TRBD2. J was trimmed by 6 bases and V by 8 bases; bases with no gene match: 5. This CDR3 has 14 amino acids. Germline V gives CDR1 ENHRY, CDR2 SYGVKD. The CDR3 bases are TGTGCCATCGGACTAGCGGGGGGGCTCGGCGAGCAGTACTTC. It encodes CAIGLAGGLGEQYF.

Turning to this clonotype: It may be a read error: a sequence one base away is much more abundant. The V gene is TRBV29-1, the J gene TRBJ2-1; 8 nucleotides align to TRBD2. In germline, CDR1 is SQVTM, CDR2 ANQGSEA. Trimming cost V 4 bases and J 8 bases; bases outside gene matches: 7. This CDR3 comprises 13 residues. Written as DNA, the CDR3 is TGCAGCGTTGGTAGCGGGATTGGCTATGAGCAGTTCTTC. It yields the protein CSVGSGIGYEQFF.

The genes are TRBV20-1 and TRBJ1-6; tentatively, D is TRBD1 (5 bases). The CDR3 runs 16 residues. CDR1 DFQATT and CDR2 SNEGSKA come from the germline V gene (reference sequence). V dropped 3 bases and J dropped 4 bases, with 16 bases sitting between them. CDR3 sequence reads: CSASKKGTAYNSPLHF. The CDR3 nucleotides read TGCAGTGCTAGCAAAAAGGGGACCGCGTATAATTCACCCCTCCACTTT.

On this clonotype itself: A much more abundant neighbour one base away suggests this may be a read error. The chain combines TRBV7-2 with TRBJ2-3, with D perhaps TRBD2 (6 bases). Looked up from germline, CDR1 is SGHTA and CDR2 is FQGNSA. The CDR3 loop spans 12 amino acids. With 8 bases removed from V and 2 bases from J, the gap between germline ends came to 8 bases. The CDR3 DNA follows: TGTGCCAGCGGGGGGAACACAGATACGCAGTATTTT. Its translation is CASGGNTDTQYF.

The chain combines TRBV12-3 or TRBV12-4 with TRBJ1-1; the match to TRBD1 covers 7 bases. CDR3 length equals 14 residues. Losses at the gene ends were 7 bases for V and 3 bases for J; bases not matched to a gene: 8. CDR3 DNA sequence: TGTGCCAGCACCCGTGACAGGGTGGACACTGAAGCTTTCTTT. Its translation is CASTRDRVDTEAFF.

V gene TRBV7-9 combines with J gene TRBJ2-1; 9 bases match TRBD1. The CDR3 length is 16 residues. J was trimmed by 9 bases and V by 3 bases; bases with no gene match: 12. Germline V gene data show CDR1 as SEHNR and CDR2 as FQNEAQ (reference sequence). As DNA, the CDR3 is TGTGCCAGCAGCTTCAGGACAGGGGTAGGGGGGGCTGAGCAGTTCTTC. As protein: CASSFRTGVGGAEQFF.

This clonotype has ten or more counts. This chain uses TRBV29-1 with TRBJ2-1, with 7 bases lining up with TRBD1. Germline CDR1 is SQVTM and CDR2 is ANQGSEA. This CDR3 comprises 14 residues. V was clipped by 5 bases and J by 6 bases; unmatched bases: 10. This chain's CDR3 is CSVYDRVIRNEQFF. The CDR3 DNA follows: TGCAGCGTTTACGACAGGGTCATTCGCAATGAGCAGTTCTTC.

The chain combines TRBV12-3 or TRBV12-4 with TRBJ1-3, with D perhaps matching TRBD1 (5 bases). The CDR3 length is 14 residues. Between the trimmed V and J ends, which lost 5 bases and 4 bases, there was a span of 12 bases. The CDR3 DNA sequence: TGTGCCAGCAGTCGAGGGACTCCGGGAAACACCATATATTTT. Protein sequence: CASSRGTPGNTIYF.

The chain employs TRBV7-2 and TRBJ1-1, with D perhaps TRBD1 (6 bases). This CDR3 region has 15 residues. Trimming removed 1 base from V and 1 base from J, with 10 bases in between. Germline CDR1 is SGHTA and CDR2 is FQGNSA. Written as DNA, the CDR3 is TGTGCCAGCAGCTTAGGGGGGACACAGAACACTGAAGCTTTCTTT. Its translation is CASSLGGTQNTEAFF.

This sequence joins TRBV2 and TRBJ1-4; the D is unclear. The CDR3 contains 15 residues. Trimming took 7 bases from V and 0 from J, leaving 12 bases between them. Germline CDR1 reads SNHLY; CDR2 reads FYNNEI. CDR3 DNA sequence: TGTGCCAGCACCCTCTCCGGGACAACTAATGAAAAACTGTTTTTT. Translated: CASTLSGTTNEKLFF.

A few counts support this clonotype. The rearrangement links TRBV7-2 to TRBJ2-7, with no clear D. V lost 4 bases, J lost 2 bases, and 9 bases lay in between. The CDR3 is 13 residues long. Germline CDR1 is SGHTA and CDR2 is FQGNSA. The DNA for the CDR3 is TGTGCCAGCAGCTCCTCCAGACCCTACGAGCAGTACTTC. Amino acid sequence: CASSSSRPYEQYF. Based on the CDR3 plus reference TRBV7-2 and TRBJ2-7, the full variable domain is GAGVSQSPSNKVTEKGKDVELRCDPISGHTALYWYRQSLGQGLEFLIYFQGNSAPDKSGLPSDRFSAERTGGSVSTLTIQRTQQEDSAVYLCASSSSRPYEQYFGPGTRLTVT.

This clonotype was recorded at least ten times. The chain uses TRBV20-1 and TRBJ2-1, with 7 positions matching TRBD2. CDR3 length equals 14 residues. The trim removed 0 bases at V and 7 bases at J, leaving 6 bases unmatched. Germline lookup yields CDR1 DFQATT and CDR2 SNEGSKA (reference sequence). The CDR3 sequence is CSAREVTSYNEQFF. CDR3 DNA: TGCAGTGCTAGAGAAGTGACTAGCTATAATGAGCAGTTCTTC.

V usage is TRBV20-1 and J usage is TRBJ2-1; D tentatively fits TRBD1 or TRBD2 (5 bases each). CDR1 and CDR2 (germline): DFQATT, SNEGSKA (reference sequence). CDR3 size: 15 residues. V was trimmed by 0 bases and J by 5 bases, leaving 14 bases between them. For the CDR3, the DNA is TGCAGTGCTAGAGATCCGGGGACGCGAGACAATGAGCAGTTCTTC. Its translation: CSARDPGTRDNEQFF.

The genes are TRBV27 and TRBJ2-7; D possibly uses TRBD1 or TRBD2 (5 bases each). The CDR3 has 13 residues. The V end lost 5 bases, the J end lost 6 bases, and 14 bases lay between the germline ends. Germline values: CDR1 MNHEY, CDR2 SMNVEV (reference sequence). For the CDR3, the DNA is TGTGCCAGCAGTCCGGGCCTCGGGGCCGAGCAGTACTTC. Its protein is CASSPGLGAEQYF.

This clonotype was seen only a few times. The J gene is TRBJ2-3, the V gene TRBV5-1; 9 positions agree with TRBD2. Germline lookup yields CDR1 SGHRS and CDR2 YFSETQ. V gave up 2 bases and J gave up 2 bases; unmatched junction bases: 6. The CDR3 sequence is 16 residues long. The CDR3 DNA reads TGCGCCAGCAGCTTTCTAGCGGGGAGGCACACAGATACGCAGTATTTT. It is translated as CASSFLAGRHTDTQYF.

The chain employs TRBV10-3 and TRBJ2-6; the D is unclear. The V gene lost 3 bases and the J gene lost 0 bases, with 21 bases spanning the gap. This CDR3 comprises 20 residues. Germline loops: CDR1 ENHRY, CDR2 SYGVKD. CDR3 sequence (DNA): TGTGCCATCAGTGACTTTGTTTTGGCCCCCGAAAGCTCTGGGGCCAACGTCCTGACTTTC. As protein: CAISDFVLAPESSGANVLTF.